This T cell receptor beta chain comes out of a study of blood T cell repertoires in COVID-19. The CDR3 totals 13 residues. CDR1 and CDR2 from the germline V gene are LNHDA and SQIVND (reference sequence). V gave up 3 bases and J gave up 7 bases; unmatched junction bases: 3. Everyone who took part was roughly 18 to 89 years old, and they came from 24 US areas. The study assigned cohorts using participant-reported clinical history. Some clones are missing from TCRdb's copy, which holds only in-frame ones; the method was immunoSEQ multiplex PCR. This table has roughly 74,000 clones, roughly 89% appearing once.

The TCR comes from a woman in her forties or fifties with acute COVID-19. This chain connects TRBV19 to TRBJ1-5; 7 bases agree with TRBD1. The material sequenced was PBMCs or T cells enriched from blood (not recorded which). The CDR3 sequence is CASSMDRLQPQHF. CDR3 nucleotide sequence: TGTGCCAGTAGTATGGACAGGCTCCAGCCCCAGCATTTT.